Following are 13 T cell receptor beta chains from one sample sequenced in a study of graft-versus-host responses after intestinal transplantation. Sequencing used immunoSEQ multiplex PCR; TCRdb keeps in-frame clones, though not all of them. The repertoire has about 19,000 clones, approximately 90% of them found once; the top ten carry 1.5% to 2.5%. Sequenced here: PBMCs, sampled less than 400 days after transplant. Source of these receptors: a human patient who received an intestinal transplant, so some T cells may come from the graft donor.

CDR3 nucleotide sequence: TGTGCCAGCAGTTTATTAGAAGAAGGTAGCGGCCGCACAGATACGCAGTATTTT. Translation gives CASSLLEEGSGRTDTQYF. This sequence joins TRBV28 and TRBJ2-3, with a tentative D call TRBD2 (6 bases). Trimming stripped 1 base from V and 1 base from J, with 18 bases between. The CDR3 totals 18 residues. Germline V gene sequence: CDR1 MDHEN, CDR2 SYDVKM. Based on the CDR3 plus reference TRBV28 and TRBJ2-3, the full variable domain is DVKVTQSSRYLVKRTGEKVFLECVQDMDHENMFWYRQDPGLGLRLIYFSYDVKMKEKGDIPEGYSVSREKKERFSLILESASTNQTSMYLCASSLLEEGSGRTDTQYFGPGTRLTVL.

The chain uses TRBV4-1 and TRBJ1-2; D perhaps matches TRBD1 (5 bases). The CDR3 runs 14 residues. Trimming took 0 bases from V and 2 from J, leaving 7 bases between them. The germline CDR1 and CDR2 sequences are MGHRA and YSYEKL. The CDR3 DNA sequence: TGCGCCAGCAGCCAAGAACCAGGGAACTATGGCTACACCTTC. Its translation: CASSQEPGNYGYTF.

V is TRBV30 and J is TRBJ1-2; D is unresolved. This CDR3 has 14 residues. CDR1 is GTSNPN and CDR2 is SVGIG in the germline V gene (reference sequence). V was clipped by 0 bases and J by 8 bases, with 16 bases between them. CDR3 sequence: CAWSVTSPLGGYTF. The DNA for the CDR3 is TGTGCCTGGAGTGTAACGTCGCCATTGGGGGGCTACACCTTC.

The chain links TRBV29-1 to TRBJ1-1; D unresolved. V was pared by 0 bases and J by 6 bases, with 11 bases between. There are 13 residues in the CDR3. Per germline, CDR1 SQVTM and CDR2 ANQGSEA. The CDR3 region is CSVEEGFYAEAFF. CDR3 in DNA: TGCAGCGTTGAAGAGGGGTTCTATGCTGAAGCTTTCTTT.

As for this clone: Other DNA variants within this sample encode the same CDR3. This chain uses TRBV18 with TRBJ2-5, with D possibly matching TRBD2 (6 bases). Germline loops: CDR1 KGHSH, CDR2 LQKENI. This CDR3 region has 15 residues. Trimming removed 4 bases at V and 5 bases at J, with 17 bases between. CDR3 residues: CASSQAGTGRETQYF. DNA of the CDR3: TGTGCCAGCTCACAAGCCGGGACGGGGAGGGAGACCCAGTACTTC.

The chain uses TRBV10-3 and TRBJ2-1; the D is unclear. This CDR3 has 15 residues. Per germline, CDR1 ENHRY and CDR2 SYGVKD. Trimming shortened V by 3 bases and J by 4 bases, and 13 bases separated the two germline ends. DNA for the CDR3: TGTGCCATCAGTGATATGGTTCCCCCTTACAATGAGCAGTTCTTC. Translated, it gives CAISDMVPPYNEQFF.

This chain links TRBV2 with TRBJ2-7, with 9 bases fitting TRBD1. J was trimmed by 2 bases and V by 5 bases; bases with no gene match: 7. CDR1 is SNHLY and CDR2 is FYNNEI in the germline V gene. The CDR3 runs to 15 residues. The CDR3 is CASSTGTGRTYEQYF. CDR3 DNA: TGTGCCAGCAGTACCGGGACAGGGAGGACCTACGAGCAGTACTTC. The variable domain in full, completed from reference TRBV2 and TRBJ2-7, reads EPEVTQTPSHQVTQMGQEVILRCVPISNHLYFYWYRQILGQKVEFLVSFYNNEISEKSEIFDDQFSVERPDGSNFTLKIRSTKLEDSAMYFCASSTGTGRTYEQYFGPGTRLTVT.

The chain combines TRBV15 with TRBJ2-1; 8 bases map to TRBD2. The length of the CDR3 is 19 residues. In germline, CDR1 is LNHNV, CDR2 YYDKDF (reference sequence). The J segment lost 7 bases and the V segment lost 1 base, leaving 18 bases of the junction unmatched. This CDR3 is CATSRVPPPLAEKGNEQFF. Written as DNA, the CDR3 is TGTGCCACCAGCAGAGTCCCCCCCCCACTAGCGGAAAAAGGGAATGAGCAGTTCTTC.

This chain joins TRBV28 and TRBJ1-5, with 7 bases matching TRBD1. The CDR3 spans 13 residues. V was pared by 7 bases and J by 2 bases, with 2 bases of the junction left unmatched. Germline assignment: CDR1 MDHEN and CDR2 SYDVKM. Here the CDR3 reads CASITGGNQPQHF. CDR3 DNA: TGTGCCAGCATTACAGGGGGCAATCAGCCCCAGCATTTT.

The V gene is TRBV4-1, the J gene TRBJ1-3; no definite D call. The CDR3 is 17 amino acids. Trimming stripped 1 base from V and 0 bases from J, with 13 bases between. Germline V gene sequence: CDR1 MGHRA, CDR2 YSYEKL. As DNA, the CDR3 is TGCGCCAGCAGCCAAGTGGGCAGGCGCTCCTCTGGAAACACCATATATTTT. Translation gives CASSQVGRRSSGNTIYF.

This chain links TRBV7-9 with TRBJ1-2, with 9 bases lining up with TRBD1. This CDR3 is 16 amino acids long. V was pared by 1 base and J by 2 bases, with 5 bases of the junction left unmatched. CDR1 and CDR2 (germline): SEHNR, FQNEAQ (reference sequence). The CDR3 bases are TGTGCCAGCAGCTTAGACCTGACAGGGGGGAACTATGGCTACACCTTC. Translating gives CASSLDLTGGNYGYTF.

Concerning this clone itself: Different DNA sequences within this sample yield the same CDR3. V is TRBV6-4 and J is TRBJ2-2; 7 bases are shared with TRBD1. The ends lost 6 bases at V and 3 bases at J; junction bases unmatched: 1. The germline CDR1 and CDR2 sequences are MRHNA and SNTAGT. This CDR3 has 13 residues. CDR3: CASSDRDTGELFF. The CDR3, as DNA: TGTGCCAGCAGCGACAGGGACACCGGGGAGCTGTTTTTT.

Written as DNA, the CDR3 is TGTGCCAGCAGGTCCGAGGTAGCTTTCTTT. Translating it yields CASRSEVAFF. This rearrangement joins TRBV10-3 to TRBJ1-1, with D uncertain. Trimming removed 10 bases from V and 10 bases from J, with 13 bases in between. This CDR3 comprises 10 residues. Germline V gives CDR1 ENHRY, CDR2 SYGVKD.